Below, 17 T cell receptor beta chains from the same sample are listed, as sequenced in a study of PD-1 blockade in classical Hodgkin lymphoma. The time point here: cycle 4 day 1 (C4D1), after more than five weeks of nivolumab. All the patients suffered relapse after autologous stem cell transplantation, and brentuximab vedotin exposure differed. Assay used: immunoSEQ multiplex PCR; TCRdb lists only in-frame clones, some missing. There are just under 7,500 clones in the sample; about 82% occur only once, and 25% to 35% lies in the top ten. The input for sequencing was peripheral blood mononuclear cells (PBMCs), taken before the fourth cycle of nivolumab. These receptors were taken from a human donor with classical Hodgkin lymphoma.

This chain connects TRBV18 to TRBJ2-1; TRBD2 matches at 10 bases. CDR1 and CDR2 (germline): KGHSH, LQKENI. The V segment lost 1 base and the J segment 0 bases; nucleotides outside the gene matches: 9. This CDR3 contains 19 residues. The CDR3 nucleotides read TGTGCCAGCTCACCACTGCCTAGCGGGGGCTCCAGCTCCTACAATGAGCAGTTCTTC. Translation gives CASSPLPSGGSSSYNEQFF.

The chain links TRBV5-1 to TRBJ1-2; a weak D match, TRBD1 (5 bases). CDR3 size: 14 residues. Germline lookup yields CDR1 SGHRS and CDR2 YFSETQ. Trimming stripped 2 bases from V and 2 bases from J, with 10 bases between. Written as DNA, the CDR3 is TGCGCCAGCAGCTTTGAGAGACAGAACTATGGCTACACCTTC. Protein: CASSFERQNYGYTF.

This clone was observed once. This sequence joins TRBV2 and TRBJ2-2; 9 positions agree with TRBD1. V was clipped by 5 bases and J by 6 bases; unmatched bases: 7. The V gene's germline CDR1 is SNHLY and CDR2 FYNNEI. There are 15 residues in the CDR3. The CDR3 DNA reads TGTGCCAGCAGTCAAGGACAGGGGATCGCCGGGGAGCTGTTTTTT. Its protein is CASSQGQGIAGELFF. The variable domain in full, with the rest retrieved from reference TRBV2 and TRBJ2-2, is EPEVTQTPSHQVTQMGQEVILRCVPISNHLYFYWYRQILGQKVEFLVSFYNNEISEKSEIFDDQFSVERPDGSNFTLKIRSTKLEDSAMYFCASSQGQGIAGELFFGEGSRLTVL.

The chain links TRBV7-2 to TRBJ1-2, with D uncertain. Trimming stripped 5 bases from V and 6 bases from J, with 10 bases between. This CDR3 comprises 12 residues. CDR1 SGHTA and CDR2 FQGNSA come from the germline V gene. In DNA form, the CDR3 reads TGTGCCAGCAGCCCCCTGACTCATGGCTACACCTTC. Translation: CASSPLTHGYTF.

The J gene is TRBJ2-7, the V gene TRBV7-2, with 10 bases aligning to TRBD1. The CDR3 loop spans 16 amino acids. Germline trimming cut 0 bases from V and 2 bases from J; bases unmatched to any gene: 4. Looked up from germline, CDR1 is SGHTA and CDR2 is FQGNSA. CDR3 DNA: TGTGCCAGCAGCTTAGCTTCGGGGACAGGGGCCTACGAGCAGTACTTC. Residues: CASSLASGTGAYEQYF.

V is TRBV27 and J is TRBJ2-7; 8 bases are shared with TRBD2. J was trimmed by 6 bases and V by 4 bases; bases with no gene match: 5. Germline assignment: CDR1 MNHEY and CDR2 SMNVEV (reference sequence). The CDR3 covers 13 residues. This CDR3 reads CASSSGLAGEQYF. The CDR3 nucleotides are TGTGCCAGCAGTTCCGGACTAGCCGGCGAGCAGTACTTC.

In DNA, the CDR3 is TGTGCCAGCTCAACGGGACAGGGCAACTATGGCTACACCTTC. The encoded protein is CASSTGQGNYGYTF. V usage is TRBV18 and J usage is TRBJ1-2, with 9 bases identical to TRBD1. The V and J ends lost 5 bases and 2 bases, in that order; junction bases with no gene match: 3. The CDR3 sequence is 14 residues long. Germline CDR1 reads KGHSH; CDR2 reads LQKENI.

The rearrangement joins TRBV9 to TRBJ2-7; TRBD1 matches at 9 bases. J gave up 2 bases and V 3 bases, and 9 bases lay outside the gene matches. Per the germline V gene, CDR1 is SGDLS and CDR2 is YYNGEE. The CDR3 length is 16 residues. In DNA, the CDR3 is TGTGCCAGCAGCGGTTCTAACAGGGGGCCCCCCTACGAGCAGTACTTC. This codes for CASSGSNRGPPYEQYF.

CDR3 loop: CASSQDTGRGRAFF. CDR3 coding DNA: TGCGCCAGCAGCCAGGATACAGGGAGAGGGCGGGCTTTCTTT. J is TRBJ1-1 and V is TRBV4-3; possible D gene TRBD1, 6 bases. The CDR3 length is 14 residues. The V and J ends lost 3 bases and 11 bases respectively, with 19 bases between them. Germline V gene lookup returns CDR1 LGHNA and CDR2 YSLEER.

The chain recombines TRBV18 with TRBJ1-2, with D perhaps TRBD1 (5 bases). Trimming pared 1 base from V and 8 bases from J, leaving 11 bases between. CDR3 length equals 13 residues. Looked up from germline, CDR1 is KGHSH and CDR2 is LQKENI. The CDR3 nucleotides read TGTGCCAGCTCACCACGTAGGGGAGACGGCTACACCTTC. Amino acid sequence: CASSPRRGDGYTF.

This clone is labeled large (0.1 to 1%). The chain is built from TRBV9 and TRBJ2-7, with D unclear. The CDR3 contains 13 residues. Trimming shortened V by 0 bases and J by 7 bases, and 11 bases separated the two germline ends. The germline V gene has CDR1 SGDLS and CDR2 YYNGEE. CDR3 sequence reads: CASSVASEAEQYF. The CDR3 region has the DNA TGTGCCAGCAGCGTAGCGAGTGAGGCGGAGCAGTACTTC. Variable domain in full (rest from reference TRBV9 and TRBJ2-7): DSGVTQTPKHLITATGQRVTLRCSPRSGDLSVYWYQQSLDQGLQFLIQYYNGEERAKGNILERFSAQQFPDLHSELNLSSLELGDSALYFCASSVASEAEQYFGPGTRLTVT.

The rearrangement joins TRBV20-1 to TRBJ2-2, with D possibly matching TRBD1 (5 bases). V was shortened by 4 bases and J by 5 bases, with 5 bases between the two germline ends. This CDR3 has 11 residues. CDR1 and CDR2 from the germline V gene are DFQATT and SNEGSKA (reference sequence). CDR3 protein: CSAKGTGELFF. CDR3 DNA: TGCAGTGCTAAGGGGACCGGGGAGCTGTTTTTT.

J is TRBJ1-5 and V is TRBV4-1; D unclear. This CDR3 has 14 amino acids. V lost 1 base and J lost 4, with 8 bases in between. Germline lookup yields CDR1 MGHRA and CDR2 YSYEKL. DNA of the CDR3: TGCGCCAGCAGCCAAGTGGGCATTAATCAGCCCCAGCATTTT. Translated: CASSQVGINQPQHF.

The CDR3 here is CASREVGENTDTQYF. The DNA for the CDR3 is TGTGCCAGCAGGGAGGTGGGGGAGAACACAGATACGCAGTATTTT. The chain couples TRBV6-5 to TRBJ2-3; D possibly matches TRBD1 or TRBD2 (5 bases each). This CDR3 has 15 residues. Germline V gene lookup returns CDR1 MNHEY and CDR2 SVGAGI. With 6 bases removed from V and 2 bases from J, the gap between germline ends came to 15 bases.

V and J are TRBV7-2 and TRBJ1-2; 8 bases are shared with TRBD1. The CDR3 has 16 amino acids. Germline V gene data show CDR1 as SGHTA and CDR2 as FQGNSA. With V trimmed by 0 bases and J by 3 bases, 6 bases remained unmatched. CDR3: CASSLALTGGDYGYTF. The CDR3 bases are TGTGCCAGCAGCTTAGCGTTAACAGGGGGGGACTATGGCTACACCTTC. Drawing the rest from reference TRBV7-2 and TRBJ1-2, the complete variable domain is GAGVSQSPSNKVTEKGKDVELRCDPISGHTALYWYRQSLGQGLEFLIYFQGNSAPDKSGLPSDRFSAERTGGSVSTLTIQRTQQEDSAVYLCASSLALTGGDYGYTFGSGTRLTVV.

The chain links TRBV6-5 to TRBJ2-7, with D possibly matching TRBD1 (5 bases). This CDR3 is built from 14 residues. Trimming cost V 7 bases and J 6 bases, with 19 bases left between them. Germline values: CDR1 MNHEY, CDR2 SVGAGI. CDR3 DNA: TGTGCCAGCAATCGCGACAGCTTCCAGGGCGAGCAGTACTTC. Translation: CASNRDSFQGEQYF.

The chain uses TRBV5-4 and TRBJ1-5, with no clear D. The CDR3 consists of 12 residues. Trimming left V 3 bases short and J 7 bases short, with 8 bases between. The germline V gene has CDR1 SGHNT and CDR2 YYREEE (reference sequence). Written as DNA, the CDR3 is TGTGCCAGCAGCTCCCCCGGCCAGCCCCAGCATTTT. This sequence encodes CASSSPGQPQHF.